These 8 T cell receptor beta chains were all obtained from the same sample, sequenced in a study of T cells in Graves' hyperthyroidism and ophthalmopathy. It was RNA transcripts that yielded the amplified TCR beta CDR3 regions. TCR CDR3 regions were first amplified by RT-PCR with HTBI primers. Using its own MiXCR run on the multiplex PCR reads, TCRdb lists one record per CDR3 protein. The sample contains approximately 370,000 distinct CDR3 sequences, 15% of which appear only once. The sequenced sample was blood. The receptors were sampled from a woman in her twenties or thirties with Graves' hyperthyroidism.

This clonotype occurred many times. This rearrangement joins TRBV6-1 to TRBJ2-1; a weak D match, TRBD2 (6 bases). The CDR3 extends over 15 amino acids. Germline loops: CDR1 MNHNS, CDR2 SASEGT. Trimming removed 1 base at V and 9 bases at J, with 16 bases between. CDR3: CASSEDAGLSREQFF. The CDR3 bases are TGTGCCAGCAGTGAAGATGCGGGATTATCGCGTGAGCAGTTCTTC.

This clonotype was picked up a small number of times. This sequence joins TRBV19 and TRBJ2-7; 7 bases are shared with TRBD1. The length of the CDR3 is 16 residues. CDR1 and CDR2 from the germline V gene are LNHDA and SQIVND (reference sequence). V dropped 5 bases and J dropped 4; count of bases not matched to a gene: 14. The CDR3 here is CASSEGGLPGAYEQYF. CDR3 DNA sequence: TGTGCCAGTAGTGAAGGGGGCCTCCCTGGGGCTTACGAGCAGTACTTC.

This chain uses TRBV20-1 with TRBJ2-7; 8 positions agree with TRBD2. The V gene's germline CDR1 is DFQATT and CDR2 SNEGSKA (reference sequence). The CDR3 sequence is 15 residues long. The CDR3 bases are TGCAGCCATTTGGAATTCGGGAGGGCCCCCTACGAGCAGTACTTC. Translation: CSHLEFGRAPYEQYF.

This clonotype was observed at least ten times. This chain uses TRBV12-3 or TRBV12-4 with TRBJ1-1; D is unclear. This CDR3 is 15 amino acids long. V lost 5 bases and J lost 1, with 14 bases in between. Here the CDR3 DNA reads TGTGCCAGCAGTCCCGATCGGGGAGGGAACACTGAAGCTTTCTTT. Amino acid sequence: CASSPDRGGNTEAFF.

This clonotype was detected ten times or more. This chain uses TRBV6-1 with TRBJ2-7; 9 positions match TRBD2. The germline V gene has CDR1 MNHNS and CDR2 SASEGT. V gave up 5 bases and J gave up 6 bases; unmatched junction bases: 5. The length of the CDR3 is 13 residues. DNA for the CDR3: TGTGCCAGCAGTTTTGCGGGAGGGTTCGAGCAGTACTTC. Its protein product is CASSFAGGFEQYF.

This clonotype turned up a few times. The chain employs TRBV27 and TRBJ1-5, with no clear D. Between the trimmed V and J ends, which lost 4 bases and 3 bases, there was a span of 13 bases. Germline-derived CDR1 and CDR2 are MNHEY and SMNVEV (reference sequence). The CDR3 consists of 15 residues. CDR3 bases: TGTGCCAGCAGTTACGAGGGAACGTCCAATCAGCCCCAGCATTTT. This codes for CASSYEGTSNQPQHF.

This clonotype was found a few times. This sequence joins TRBV6-1 and TRBJ2-1; D is ambiguous. Germline V CDR1 and CDR2: MNHNS, SASEGT. CDR3 length equals 16 residues. Trimming left V 6 bases short and J 6 bases short, with 21 bases between. CDR3 DNA: TGTGCCAGCAGGACCTCCTCCCGCCTGGAGAGCAATGAGCAGTTCTTC. It encodes CASRTSSRLESNEQFF.

This clonotype showed up just a few times. J is TRBJ2-3 and V is TRBV14; 8 bases are shared with TRBD2. Germline V gene sequence: CDR1 SGHDN, CDR2 FVKESK. The CDR3 sequence is 16 residues long. Germline trimming cut 0 bases from V and 0 bases from J; bases unmatched to any gene: 2. The CDR3 here is CASSQDGTRSTDTQYF. The CDR3 bases are TGTGCCAGCAGCCAAGATGGGACTAGGAGCACAGATACGCAGTATTTT.